The 31 T cell receptor beta chains reported below all come from one sample, sequenced in a study of blood T cell repertoires in COVID-19. The protocol was immunoSEQ multiplex PCR, while the TCRdb copy is restricted to in-frame clones and leaves out a portion. The sample records more than 200,000 clones, about 88% being singletons. Sequenced: peripheral blood. The receptors shown here come from a woman between 55 and 75 years old with acute or convalescent COVID-19.

The J gene is TRBJ1-1, the V gene TRBV21-1; the table's D call of TRBD1 was not tested on the DNA. TRBV21-1 constitutes a pseudogene. The CDR3 runs to 16 residues. As DNA, the CDR3 is TGTGCCAGCAGCAAAGCGGGGGCAGGGTCGAACACTGAAGCTTTCTTT. This translates into CASSKAGAGSNTEAFF.

The chain recombines TRBV7-2 with TRBJ1-2; 7 nucleotides line up with TRBD1. CDR1 and CDR2 from the germline V gene are SGHTA and FQGNSA. The CDR3 has 15 residues. Trimming at V came to 5 bases and at J to 2 bases, leaving 8 bases not matched to a gene. CDR3 residues: CASSQRRGGNYGYTF. In DNA form, the CDR3 reads TGTGCCAGCAGCCAACGGAGAGGGGGCAACTATGGCTACACCTTC.

The chain links TRBV19 to TRBJ1-5; 8 bases line up with TRBD1. Germline V gene sequence: CDR1 LNHDA, CDR2 SQIVND (reference sequence). This CDR3 comprises 13 residues. V dropped 7 bases and J dropped 9; count of bases not matched to a gene: 8. In DNA, the CDR3 is TGTGCCAGTAACCAGGGGGCGCCGGGGCCCCAGCATTTT. It codes for CASNQGAPGPQHF.

This clone was detected only a few times. J is TRBJ2-7 and V is TRBV18; 7 bases are a match to TRBD1. The CDR3 spans 15 residues. J lost 3 bases, V lost 3 bases, and 8 bases had no gene match. Germline CDR1 reads KGHSH; CDR2 reads LQKENI. CDR3 in DNA: TGTGCCAGCTCACCCATGACAGGGATTCGCTACGAGCAGTACTTC. Translated: CASSPMTGIRYEQYF.

This clone showed up just once. The chain joins TRBV19 to TRBJ2-3, with D possibly TRBD1 on 6 matching bases. This CDR3 is 16 amino acids long. V lost 5 bases and J lost 0, with 15 bases in between. In germline, CDR1 is LNHDA, CDR2 SQIVND (reference sequence). This CDR3 is CASSPRQARSTDTQYF. As DNA, the CDR3 is TGTGCCAGTAGTCCCCGACAGGCGAGAAGCACAGATACGCAGTATTTT.

The sample holds one count of this clone. This chain links TRBV3-1 (or the pseudogene TRBV3-2) with TRBJ2-7; 9 nucleotides agree with TRBD2. Germline CDR1 is LGHDT and CDR2 is YNNKEL (reference sequence). The CDR3 consists of 16 residues. Trimming at V came to 3 bases and at J to 3 bases, leaving 9 bases not matched to a gene. CDR3 sequence reads: CASSHLAGPQLYEQYF. CDR3 DNA sequence: TGTGCCAGCAGCCACCTAGCGGGACCTCAACTCTACGAGCAGTACTTC.

The chain recombines TRBV10-3 with TRBJ1-2; 8 nucleotides align to TRBD1. Germline CDR1 ENHRY, CDR2 SYGVKD. The CDR3 runs 15 residues. V lost 3 bases and J lost 2; bases outside the gene matches: 5. Here the CDR3 DNA reads TGTGCCATCAGTGAACTTACAGGGGGGAACTATGGCTACACCTTC. It is translated as CAISELTGGNYGYTF.

CDR3 sequence (DNA): TGTGCCAGCAGTTACGACAGGGGCAGTCAGCCCCAGCATTTT. This encodes CASSYDRGSQPQHF. The rearrangement joins TRBV6-5 to TRBJ1-5, with 8 bases lining up with TRBD1. Germline CDR1 MNHEY, CDR2 SVGAGI. The CDR3 covers 14 residues. V shed 2 bases and J 6 bases; nucleotides not matched to a gene: 3.

The V call is TRBV7-9, the J call TRBJ1-5; 9 nucleotides align to TRBD1. In germline, CDR1 is SEHNR, CDR2 FQNEAQ (reference sequence). J lost 5 bases, V lost 5 bases, and 10 bases had no gene match. CDR3 size: 16 residues. The CDR3 nucleotides read TGTGCCAGCAGCCAGGGGGCGGGGACAGGGTATCAGCCCCAGCATTTT. Amino acid sequence: CASSQGAGTGYQPQHF.

The chain links TRBV15 to TRBJ1-2, with TRBD1 matching over 8 bases. Germline trimming cut 2 bases from V and 0 bases from J; bases unmatched to any gene: 5. The CDR3 loop spans 16 amino acids. From germline, CDR1 is LNHNV and CDR2 YYDKDF (reference sequence). The CDR3: CATSRPGQEANYGYTF. The CDR3 DNA is TGTGCCACCAGCAGACCGGGACAGGAAGCTAACTATGGCTACACCTTC.

The chain uses TRBV2 and TRBJ1-5; maybe TRBD1 (5 bases). The germline gives CDR1 SNHLY, CDR2 FYNNEI. This CDR3 contains 13 residues. V lost 7 bases to trimming and J lost 4 bases, with 11 bases between them. The CDR3 sequence is CASIDRINQPQHF. CDR3 DNA: TGTGCCAGCATAGACAGAATTAATCAGCCCCAGCATTTT.

The chain is built from TRBV7-8 and TRBJ1-3, with 9 bases identical to TRBD1. Germline V gene lookup returns CDR1 SGHVS and CDR2 FQNEAQ. This CDR3 comprises 16 residues. The trim removed 2 bases at V and 4 bases at J, leaving 6 bases unmatched. The CDR3 loop reads CASSLTGTGPGNTIYF. Here the CDR3 DNA reads TGTGCCAGCAGCTTAACTGGGACAGGGCCAGGAAACACCATATATTTT. Full variable domain (rest looked up from reference TRBV7-8 and TRBJ1-3): GAGVSQSPRYKVAKRGQDVALRCDPISGHVSLFWYQQALGQGPEFLTYFQNEAQLDKSGLPSDRFFAERPEGSVSTLKIQRTQQEDSAVYLCASSLTGTGPGNTIYFGEGSWLTVV.

The CDR3 region is CASSVGSSGGQAGELFF. In DNA form, the CDR3 reads TGTGCCAGCAGCGTAGGGTCCTCGGGGGGGCAAGCCGGGGAGCTGTTTTTT. V usage is TRBV9 and J usage is TRBJ2-2; 8 positions match TRBD2. Germline loops: CDR1 SGDLS, CDR2 YYNGEE. The length of the CDR3 is 17 residues. Trimming took 0 bases from V and 6 from J; bases not matched to a gene: 10.

The chain uses TRBV5-4 and TRBJ2-3, with a tentative D call TRBD1 (5 bases). V lost 0 bases, J lost 0 bases, and 14 bases lay in between. The CDR3 is 17 amino acids. CDR1 and CDR2 (germline): SGHNT, YYREEE (reference sequence). The CDR3 DNA is TGTGCCAGCAGCTTGGCCGTGTCAGGGTCTAGCACAGATACGCAGTATTTT. Residues: CASSLAVSGSSTDTQYF.

The chain links TRBV28 to TRBJ2-1; D is perhaps TRBD1 (7 bases). Germline V gene lookup returns CDR1 MDHEN and CDR2 SYDVKM. The CDR3 totals 21 residues. V dropped 2 bases and J dropped 0 bases, with 26 bases sitting between them. The DNA of the CDR3 is TGTGCCAGCAGTTTAGGGACAGAAATTATACCGGCCGGGGGCTCCTACAATGAGCAGTTCTTC. Amino acids: CASSLGTEIIPAGGSYNEQFF.

The V call is TRBV4-3, the J call TRBJ2-7; 8 bases line up with TRBD2. This CDR3 is 16 amino acids long. The germline gives CDR1 LGHNA, CDR2 YSLEER. After removal of 1 base from V and 7 bases from J, the junction contained 12 bases not matched to a gene. CDR3 loop: CASSQGVAGGEGEQYF. CDR3 sequence (DNA): TGCGCCAGCAGCCAAGGGGTGGCGGGGGGTGAGGGGGAGCAGTACTTC.

The chain carries TRBV6-5 and TRBJ1-6, with no clear D. Germline CDR1 is MNHEY and CDR2 is SVGAGI. CDR3 size: 13 residues. Deletions cut 4 bases from V and 7 bases from J, with 8 bases between. CDR3 loop: CASSSNMNSPLHF. The CDR3 bases are TGTGCCAGCAGTTCTAATATGAATTCACCCCTCCACTTT.

The V gene is TRBV2, the J gene TRBJ1-6; D remains ambiguous. CDR1 and CDR2 (germline): SNHLY, FYNNEI. Deletions cut 5 bases from V and 6 bases from J, with 11 bases between. This CDR3 spans 14 amino acids. The CDR3 bases are TGTGCCAGCAGTTTTCTCGCGGGTAATTCACCCCTCCACTTT. Translating gives CASSFLAGNSPLHF.

This chain joins TRBV5-1 and TRBJ1-1, with D tentatively TRBD1 (6 bases). Per the germline V gene, CDR1 is SGHRS and CDR2 is YFSETQ. CDR3 length: 14 amino acids. Trimming took 3 bases from V and 3 from J, leaving 12 bases between them. CDR3 bases: TGCGCCAGCAGCTCCTTACAGGGTCACACTGAAGCTTTCTTT. It is translated as CASSSLQGHTEAFF.

This chain links TRBV30 with TRBJ2-5, with D possibly TRBD2 on 5 matching bases. Trimming left V 4 bases short and J 5 bases short, with 11 bases between. The CDR3 is made up of 12 amino acids. Germline V gene sequence: CDR1 GTSNPN, CDR2 SVGIG (reference sequence). CDR3 amino acids: CAWNGVRETQYF. The CDR3, as DNA: TGTGCCTGGAACGGGGTGCGGGAGACCCAGTACTTC.

This chain joins TRBV30 and TRBJ1-2; D uncertain. Trimming pared 7 bases from V and 4 bases from J, leaving 13 bases between. Germline V gives CDR1 GTSNPN, CDR2 SVGIG (reference sequence). CDR3 size: 12 residues. The CDR3 sequence: CALEPGSYGYTF. The CDR3 nucleotides are TGTGCCTTGGAACCAGGTAGCTATGGCTACACCTTC.

V is TRBV11-2 and J is TRBJ2-1, with 8 positions matching TRBD2. Germline CDR1 reads SGHAT; CDR2 reads FQNNGV. The CDR3 has 15 amino acids. Unmatched junction bases numbered 7, after V lost 6 bases and J lost 3 bases. CDR3 bases: TGTGCCAGCAGACGGCCGGGACTAGTCTACAATGAGCAGTTCTTC. Residues: CASRRPGLVYNEQFF.

V and J are TRBV5-1 and TRBJ1-1; D not resolved. Germline lookup yields CDR1 SGHRS and CDR2 YFSETQ. The V and J ends lost 4 bases and 0 bases respectively, with 13 bases between them. This CDR3 has 15 amino acids. As DNA, the CDR3 is TGCGCCAGCAGCGCCCGAACAGTGTTGAACACTGAAGCTTTCTTT. This translates into CASSARTVLNTEAFF.

This chain links TRBV4-3 with TRBJ1-5; D not certain. CDR3 size: 14 residues. Trimming stripped 1 base from V and 0 bases from J, with 4 bases between. Per germline, CDR1 LGHNA and CDR2 YSLEER. CDR3 sequence: CASSQAYSNQPQHF. The CDR3 DNA follows: TGCGCCAGCAGCCAAGCCTATAGCAATCAGCCCCAGCATTTT.

The chain is built from TRBV5-1 and TRBJ2-3; no clear D gene. The CDR3 is 12 amino acids. The V end lost 0 bases, the J end lost 5 bases, and 4 bases lay between the germline ends. Germline CDR1 is SGHRS and CDR2 is YFSETQ. In DNA, the CDR3 is TGCGCCAGCAGCTTGGAGCTAGATACGCAGTATTTT. This codes for CASSLELDTQYF.

Comment on this clone: The sample carries other DNA sequences with the same CDR3. The genes are TRBV29-1 and TRBJ1-1; TRBD1 aligns across 7 bases. This CDR3 region has 12 residues. CDR1 is SQVTM and CDR2 is ANQGSEA in the germline V gene. Losses at the gene ends were 5 bases for V and 1 base for J; bases not matched to a gene: 1. CDR3 residues: CSVWDRNTEAFF. The CDR3 DNA is TGCAGCGTTTGGGACAGGAACACTGAAGCTTTCTTT.

This clone has a handful of counts. CDR3 DNA: TGTGCCAGCAGCTCTCTCCTGACTTTTCTCCTCACAGATACGCAGTATTTT. It encodes CASSSLLTFLLTDTQYF. This chain uses TRBV11-2 with TRBJ2-3; D is uncertain. From germline, CDR1 is SGHAT and CDR2 FQNNGV. V was pared by 4 bases and J by 2 bases, with 19 bases between. This CDR3 is built from 17 residues. Full variable domain (outside the CDR3, taken from reference TRBV11-2 and TRBJ2-3): EAGVAQSPRYKIIEKRQSVAFWCNPISGHATLYWYQQILGQGPKLLIQFQNNGVVDDSQLPKDRFSAERLKGVDSTLKIQPAKLEDSAVYLCASSSLLTFLLTDTQYFGPGTRLTVL.

J is TRBJ2-1 and V is TRBV19, with a possible D match to TRBD2 (6 bases). Germline V gene data show CDR1 as LNHDA and CDR2 as SQIVND (reference sequence). The V end lost 3 bases, the J end lost 7 bases, and 10 bases lay between the germline ends. The CDR3 has 13 residues. The CDR3 DNA reads as TGTGCCAGTAGTATCGGGACTCGTAATGAGCAGTTCTTC. It translates to CASSIGTRNEQFF.

The J gene is TRBJ2-1, the V gene TRBV4-1; possible D gene TRBD1, 5 bases. Germline V lookup: CDR1 MGHRA, CDR2 YSYEKL. The CDR3 spans 14 residues. V was clipped by 3 bases and J by 4 bases, with 10 bases between them. The CDR3 DNA reads TGCGCCAGCAGCCAGGACACTCTATACAATGAGCAGTTCTTC. This translates into CASSQDTLYNEQFF.

The V gene is TRBV5-1, the J gene TRBJ1-1; 12 positions agree with TRBD1. This CDR3 region has 12 residues. V was clipped by 5 bases and J by 11 bases; unmatched bases: 4. Germline V gives CDR1 SGHRS, CDR2 YFSETQ. The CDR3 DNA follows: TGCGCCAGCAGTACGGGACAGGGGGCGGCTTTCTTT. It encodes CASSTGQGAAFF.

The rearrangement uses TRBV11-2 and TRBJ1-1; D unresolved. With 6 bases removed from V and 2 bases from J, the gap between germline ends came to 13 bases. Looked up from germline, CDR1 is SGHAT and CDR2 is FQNNGV. The CDR3 totals 14 residues. DNA of the CDR3: TGTGCCAGCAGTTTTTTCACGGGAAACACTGAAGCTTTCTTT. Translating gives CASSFFTGNTEAFF.